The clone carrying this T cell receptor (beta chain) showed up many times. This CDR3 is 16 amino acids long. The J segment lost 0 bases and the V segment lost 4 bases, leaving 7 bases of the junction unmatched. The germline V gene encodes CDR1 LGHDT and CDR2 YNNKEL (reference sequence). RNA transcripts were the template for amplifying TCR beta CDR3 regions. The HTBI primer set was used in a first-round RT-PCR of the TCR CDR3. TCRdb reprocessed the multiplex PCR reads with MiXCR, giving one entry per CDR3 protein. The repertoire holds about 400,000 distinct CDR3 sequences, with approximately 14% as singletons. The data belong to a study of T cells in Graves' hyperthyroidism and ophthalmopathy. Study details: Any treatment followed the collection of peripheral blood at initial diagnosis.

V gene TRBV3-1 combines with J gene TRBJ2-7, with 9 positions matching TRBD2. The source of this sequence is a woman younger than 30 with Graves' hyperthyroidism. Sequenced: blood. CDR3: CASSLAISGGSYEQYF. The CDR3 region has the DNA TGTGCCAGCAGCCTAGCGATTAGCGGGGGCTCCTACGAGCAGTACTTC.